The 20 T cell receptor beta chains in this list originate from one sample, sequenced in a study of cytomegalovirus exposure and HLA in healthy donors. Primers included in the PCR were 60 Vbeta and 13 Jbeta primers. Clones were sequenced by immunoSEQ multiplex PCR, and TCRdb holds only the in-frame ones, with some missing. The table includes about 200,000 clones, about 78% detected once. The specimen sequenced was PBMCs. The origin of the receptors is a woman aged 30 to 39 in good health and CMV-seronegative.

On this clone: At one end, the junction sequence differs from germline, possibly due to a read error. J is TRBJ1-2 and V is TRBV5-1; 9 bases map to TRBD1. The V gene's germline CDR1 is SGHRS and CDR2 YFSETQ. This CDR3 comprises 17 residues. This CDR3 reads CASSRNEAVQGARGYPF. For the CDR3, the DNA is TGCGCCAGCAGCCGCAACGAGGCAGTACAGGGGGCGCGGGGCTACCCCTTC.

The chain recombines TRBV19 with TRBJ2-7; 7 bases are a match to TRBD1. In germline, CDR1 is LNHDA, CDR2 SQIVND (reference sequence). J lost 7 bases, V lost 6 bases, and 9 bases had no gene match. The CDR3 has 13 residues. The CDR3 nucleotides are TGTGCCAGTAGGAGAGGGACAGTGGGTGAGCAGTACTTC. This gives the protein CASRRGTVGEQYF.

This clone was seen a few times. J is TRBJ2-2 and V is TRBV7-9; D may be TRBD1 (5 bases). Germline V gene lookup returns CDR1 SEHNR and CDR2 FQNEAQ (reference sequence). The CDR3 is 14 residues long. V was clipped by 1 base and J by 7 bases, with 10 bases between them. The CDR3 reads CASSLVGGHGELFF. Here the CDR3 DNA reads TGTGCCAGCAGCTTAGTCGGTGGACACGGGGAGCTGTTTTTT.

The V call is TRBV10-3, the J call TRBJ1-5; 8 positions match TRBD1. This CDR3 region has 15 residues. Germline V gene data show CDR1 as ENHRY and CDR2 as SYGVKD. J was trimmed by 11 bases and V by 4 bases; bases with no gene match: 13. The CDR3 DNA reads TGTGCCATCAGTGTCGGCGGGCAGGGGGCTGGAACCCAGCATTTT. This gives the protein CAISVGGQGAGTQHF.

The rearrangement joins TRBV6-6 to TRBJ1-5, with a weak D call TRBD1 (5 bases). Trimming cost V 2 bases and J 1 base, with 12 bases left between them. The CDR3 has 16 amino acids. Germline V gene sequence: CDR1 MNHNY, CDR2 SVGAGI (reference sequence). CDR3 DNA: TGTGCCAGCAGTTACCTCGCAGGGAAGAGCAATCAGCCCCAGCATTTT. It is translated as CASSYLAGKSNQPQHF.

The chain links TRBV4-2 to TRBJ2-1; 11 bases match TRBD2. CDR1 is LGHNA, CDR2 YNFKEQ, per germline. Unmatched junction bases numbered 14, after V lost 2 bases and J lost 5 bases. The CDR3 is made up of 19 amino acids. CDR3 region: CASSQYSGGDGKENNEQFF. CDR3 sequence (DNA): TGTGCCAGCAGCCAATATAGCGGGGGGGATGGGAAGGAGAACAATGAGCAGTTCTTC.

This clone was seen more than once but under ten times. The genes are TRBV6-5 and TRBJ1-2; 10 bases fit TRBD1. The germline V gene has CDR1 MNHEY and CDR2 SVGAGI. After removal of 6 bases from V and 4 bases from J, the junction contained 5 bases not matched to a gene. The length of the CDR3 is 14 residues. The CDR3 nucleotides are TGTGCCAGCAGACACAGACAGGGGGCCTATGGCTACACCTTC. Its protein product is CASRHRQGAYGYTF.

This clone appeared a single time. This rearrangement joins TRBV6-5 to TRBJ2-7; D unresolved. The CDR3 length is 13 residues. Trimming removed 6 bases at V and 2 bases at J, with 11 bases between. In germline, CDR1 is MNHEY, CDR2 SVGAGI. The CDR3 loop reads CASRMAMTYEQYF. The CDR3 nucleotides read TGTGCCAGCAGAATGGCCATGACCTACGAGCAGTACTTC.

This clone was seen a single time. The rearrangement links TRBV30 to TRBJ2-5, with a tentative D call TRBD2 (5 bases). V lost 2 bases and J 5 bases, leaving 21 bases between the germline ends. The CDR3 covers 16 residues. Germline V gene lookup returns CDR1 GTSNPN and CDR2 SVGIG (reference sequence). CDR3 DNA sequence: TGTGCCTGGAGTCCGACTGCTGCTAGCCCCCGGGAGACCCAGTACTTC. It codes for CAWSPTAASPRETQYF.

This clone was detected a few times. This sequence joins TRBV11-2 and TRBJ1-4; D possibly corresponds to TRBD1 (5 bases). CDR1 is SGHAT, CDR2 FQNNGV, per germline. This CDR3 is built from 14 residues. V was shortened by 6 bases and J by 4 bases, with 12 bases between the two germline ends. The CDR3 bases are TGTGCCAGCAGGCCGGGCGGGGGTAATGAAAAACTGTTTTTT. It is translated as CASRPGGGNEKLFF.

J is TRBJ1-4 and V is TRBV2; 7 positions match TRBD1. Germline lookup yields CDR1 SNHLY and CDR2 FYNNEI. V shed 5 bases, J shed 1 base, and the junction held 1 base outside the gene matches. This CDR3 is 14 amino acids long. The CDR3: CASSRGQTNEKLFF. DNA for the CDR3: TGTGCCAGCAGTAGGGGGCAAACTAATGAAAAACTGTTTTTT.

The chain is built from TRBV9 and TRBJ2-3; 8 bases agree with TRBD2. Germline CDR1 reads SGDLS; CDR2 reads YYNGEE. With V trimmed by 3 bases and J by 2 bases, 8 bases remained unmatched. This CDR3 has 16 residues. The CDR3 loop is CASSARVGRATDTQYF. In DNA form, the CDR3 reads TGTGCCAGCAGCGCGCGTGTCGGGAGGGCCACAGATACGCAGTATTTT.

This chain joins TRBV27 and TRBJ1-1; 7 bases are a match to TRBD1. Germline trimming cut 8 bases from V and 1 base from J; bases unmatched to any gene: 7. The V gene's germline CDR1 is MNHEY and CDR2 SMNVEV (reference sequence). The CDR3 is made up of 14 amino acids. The DNA for the CDR3 is TGTGCCAGCGGATACAGGGGCAAGAACACTGAAGCTTTCTTT. This translates into CASGYRGKNTEAFF.

This chain connects TRBV5-6 to TRBJ2-7, with D perhaps TRBD1 (6 bases). The CDR3 is made up of 15 amino acids. CDR1 and CDR2 (germline): SGHDT, YYEEEE. V was shortened by 2 bases and J by 3 bases, with 15 bases between the two germline ends. The CDR3 loop is CASSFGQSRGYEQYF. DNA of the CDR3: TGTGCCAGCAGCTTTGGACAGTCCCGCGGCTACGAGCAGTACTTC.

The CDR3, as DNA: TGTGCCAGCTCGGACAGAGTTTATAGCAATCAGCCCCAGCATTTT. Protein: CASSDRVYSNQPQHF. V usage is TRBV27 and J usage is TRBJ1-5, with D possibly being TRBD1 (6 bases). CDR1 MNHEY and CDR2 SMNVEV come from the germline V gene (reference sequence). The CDR3 covers 15 residues. V dropped 8 bases and J dropped 0 bases, with 14 bases sitting between them.

V gene TRBV7-2 combines with J gene TRBJ2-7; TRBD2 agrees at 9 bases. Unmatched junction bases numbered 5, after V lost 1 base and J lost 4 bases. The length of the CDR3 is 15 residues. Per the germline V gene, CDR1 is SGHTA and CDR2 is FQGNSA. The CDR3 sequence: CASSLVRGGRYEQYF. The DNA of the CDR3 is TGTGCCAGCAGCTTAGTGCGGGGGGGCCGATACGAGCAGTACTTC.

This clone appeared a single time. The rearrangement joins TRBV2 to TRBJ2-5; TRBD1 agrees at 11 bases. The DNA end lines up better with TRBJ2-7; the J call may be wrong. Germline CDR1 SNHLY, CDR2 FYNNEI. The CDR3 consists of 14 residues. For the CDR3, the DNA is TGTGCCAGCAGTCCTGGGACAGGGGGTAGCGAGCAGTACTTC. Its protein product is CASSPGTGGSEQYF.

The sample holds a few counts of this clone. The chain has TRBV5-1 and TRBJ1-2; TRBD1 matches 10 bases. Germline trimming cut 5 bases from V and 2 bases from J; bases unmatched to any gene: 12. CDR1 is SGHRS and CDR2 is YFSETQ in the germline V gene. The CDR3 contains 17 residues. CDR3 sequence: CASRPTRDRGLNYGYTF. CDR3 nucleotides: TGCGCCAGCAGGCCTACCCGGGACAGGGGATTGAACTATGGCTACACCTTC.

The CDR3 sequence: CASSFLTGGPSYEQYF. CDR3 sequence (DNA): TGCGCCAGCAGCTTTTTAACAGGGGGCCCGTCCTACGAGCAGTACTTC. This chain joins TRBV4-1 and TRBJ2-7; TRBD1 matches at 9 bases. The CDR3 consists of 16 residues. Trimming removed 5 bases from V and 1 base from J; junction bases left unmatched: 9. CDR1 MGHRA and CDR2 YSYEKL come from the germline V gene.

This clone was detected only a few times. The chain links TRBV28 to TRBJ1-1; TRBD1 agrees at 9 bases. Germline CDR1 reads MDHEN; CDR2 reads SYDVKM. The CDR3 runs to 16 residues. With 6 bases clipped from V and 7 bases from J, the junction kept 15 bases outside the gene matches. CDR3 protein: CASSLTLGQGKDEAFF. CDR3 nucleotide sequence: TGTGCCAGCAGCCTAACACTGGGACAGGGAAAGGATGAAGCTTTCTTT.